One sample yielded the 32 T cell receptor beta chains listed below, sequenced in a study of cytomegalovirus exposure and HLA in healthy donors. Both 60 Vbeta primers and 13 Jbeta primers went into the PCR. Data came from immunoSEQ multiplex PCR; TCRdb stores just in-frame clones and leaves some out. Here the sample spans 80,000 to 100,000 clones, about 81% being singletons. Material: PBMCs. The receptors were gathered from a man aged 40-50 years in good health and CMV-seronegative.

This clone has only one observation. The chain has TRBV5-6 and TRBJ2-1; 10 nucleotides align to TRBD1. The V and J ends lost 5 bases and 7 bases, in that order; junction bases with no gene match: 9. There are 15 residues in the CDR3. Per the germline V gene, CDR1 is SGHDT and CDR2 is YYEEEE. CDR3: CASRIRQGAENEQFF. The CDR3 nucleotides are TGTGCCAGCAGGATTAGACAGGGGGCAGAAAATGAGCAGTTCTTC.

This chain connects TRBV7-2 to TRBJ2-5; 16 bases match TRBD2. There are 15 residues in the CDR3. Losses at the gene ends were 8 bases for V and 4 bases for J; bases not matched to a gene: 4. Germline CDR1 SGHTA, CDR2 FQGNSA. The CDR3 DNA follows: TGTGCCAGCGGGACTAGCGGGGGGGCGGGAGAGACCCAGTACTTC. As protein: CASGTSGGAGETQYF.

V is TRBV5-4 and J is TRBJ1-6; the D gene is possibly TRBD1 (5 bases). There are 14 residues in the CDR3. Trimming shortened V by 1 base and J by 5 bases, and 7 bases separated the two germline ends. Germline loops: CDR1 SGHNT, CDR2 YYREEE (reference sequence). This CDR3 is CASSLPTDNSPLHF. The CDR3, as DNA: TGTGCCAGCAGCTTGCCGACAGATAATTCACCCCTCCACTTT.

The chain links TRBV7-2 to TRBJ2-7, with D possibly TRBD2 on 6 matching bases. Germline V gene data show CDR1 as SGHTA and CDR2 as FQGNSA. The CDR3 consists of 14 residues. Trimming cost V 3 bases and J 2 bases, with 11 bases left between them. The CDR3 nucleotides read TGTGCCAGCAGCTTGGGGGGAAAGACCTACGAGCAGTACTTC. This gives the protein CASSLGGKTYEQYF.

This chain links TRBV18 with TRBJ1-2, with D perhaps TRBD1 (5 bases). In germline, CDR1 is KGHSH, CDR2 LQKENI. This CDR3 is 15 amino acids long. V lost 3 bases to trimming and J lost 4 bases, with 15 bases between them. Written as DNA, the CDR3 is TGTGCCAGCTCACCGGGGGGGGAACTCGCCTATGGCTACACCTTC. This translates into CASSPGGELAYGYTF.

The V gene is TRBV5-1, the J gene TRBJ1-2, with D possibly being TRBD1 (5 bases). Trimming removed 3 bases at V and 4 bases at J, with 10 bases between. The germline V gene encodes CDR1 SGHRS and CDR2 YFSETQ. The CDR3 has 13 amino acids. CDR3 sequence reads: CASSSLRGYGYTF. The CDR3 nucleotides read TGCGCCAGCAGCTCATTAAGGGGCTATGGCTACACCTTC.

The chain combines TRBV5-6 with TRBJ2-5; tentatively, D is TRBD2 (6 bases). The CDR3 is 14 amino acids. Germline V gene data show CDR1 as SGHDT and CDR2 as YYEEEE. Deletions cut 1 base from V and 5 bases from J, with 12 bases between. The CDR3 nucleotides read TGTGCCAGCAGCTTGTGGCAGGAGGGCGAGACCCAGTACTTC. This gives the protein CASSLWQEGETQYF.

The J gene is TRBJ2-7, the V gene TRBV5-5; D gene unclear. The V end lost 6 bases, the J end lost 6 bases, and 16 bases lay between the germline ends. CDR1 is SGHKS, CDR2 YYEKEE, per germline (reference sequence). CDR3 length equals 13 residues. DNA of the CDR3: TGTGCCAGCATCGAACCAACGACGGGCGAGCAGTACTTC. Translation: CASIEPTTGEQYF.

CDR3 amino acids: CASSFWTGATSPLHF. CDR3 nucleotide sequence: TGTGCCAGCAGCTTCTGGACAGGGGCAACTTCACCCCTCCACTTT. The V and J genes are TRBV5-6 and TRBJ1-6; 9 nucleotides line up with TRBD1. The CDR3 is 15 residues long. Looked up from germline, CDR1 is SGHDT and CDR2 is YYEEEE. Trimming removed 2 bases from V and 9 bases from J; junction bases left unmatched: 6. The full variable domain, with the rest looked up from reference TRBV5-6 and TRBJ1-6, is DAGVTQSPTHLIKTRGQQVTLRCSPKSGHDTVSWYQQALGQGPQFIFQYYEEEERQRGNFPDRFSGHQFPNYSSELNVNALLLGDSALYLCASSFWTGATSPLHFGNGTRLTVT.

The chain recombines TRBV7-9 with TRBJ1-1, with TRBD1 identical over 8 bases. The CDR3 extends over 13 amino acids. Germline CDR1 SEHNR, CDR2 FQNEAQ (reference sequence). With V trimmed by 6 bases and J by 6 bases, 6 bases remained unmatched. This CDR3 is CASRPTGDPEAFF. In nucleotides, the CDR3 is TGTGCCAGCAGACCGACAGGGGACCCTGAAGCTTTCTTT.

The chain has TRBV28 and TRBJ1-6; 7 nucleotides align to TRBD1. The CDR3 length is 16 residues. Germline trimming cut 5 bases from V and 7 bases from J; bases unmatched to any gene: 11. Per the germline V gene, CDR1 is MDHEN and CDR2 is SYDVKM. CDR3 region: CASSPRQGLGNSPLHF. The CDR3 DNA reads TGTGCCAGCAGTCCTAGACAGGGTTTGGGGAATTCACCCCTCCACTTT. The entire variable domain, with the rest obtained from reference TRBV28 and TRBJ1-6, is as follows: DVKVTQSSRYLVKRTGEKVFLECVQDMDHENMFWYRQDPGLGLRLIYFSYDVKMKEKGDIPEGYSVSREKKERFSLILESASTNQTSMYLCASSPRQGLGNSPLHFGNGTRLTVT.

The rearrangement links TRBV6-5 to TRBJ1-6; D ambiguous. CDR3 length: 14 residues. Germline CDR1 MNHEY, CDR2 SVGAGI. V was trimmed by 7 bases and J by 6 bases, leaving 13 bases between them. The CDR3 loop reads CASTRAGGNSPLHF. As DNA, the CDR3 is TGTGCCAGCACACGGGCCGGAGGTAATTCACCCCTCCACTTT.

This clone appeared a few times. The chain employs TRBV5-4 and TRBJ2-2; D possibly corresponds to TRBD1 (6 bases). This CDR3 is 15 amino acids long. Germline V gene lookup returns CDR1 SGHNT and CDR2 YYREEE (reference sequence). V was clipped by 3 bases and J by 5 bases, with 14 bases between them. The CDR3 sequence is CASSSLKGVTGELFF. The CDR3 region has the DNA TGTGCCAGCAGCTCCCTAAAGGGGGTAACCGGGGAGCTGTTTTTT.

The V call is TRBV4-3, the J call TRBJ1-2; D is unclear. The CDR3 has 15 residues. Trimming took 0 bases from V and 0 from J, leaving 8 bases between them. The germline gives CDR1 LGHNA, CDR2 YSLEER. The CDR3 bases are TGCGCCAGCAGCCAAGATTCAGTGGCTAACTATGGCTACACCTTC. Encoded protein: CASSQDSVANYGYTF.

This chain uses TRBV15 with TRBJ1-3; the D is unclear. V dropped 0 bases and J dropped 0 bases, with 6 bases sitting between them. The CDR3 totals 15 residues. The V gene's germline CDR1 is LNHNV and CDR2 YYDKDF (reference sequence). CDR3 coding DNA: TGTGCCACCAGCAGAGATTGGAGCTCTGGAAACACCATATATTTT. Its protein product is CATSRDWSSGNTIYF.

This clone was detected once. This chain links TRBV6-5 with TRBJ2-1, with TRBD2 identical over 7 bases. Per the germline V gene, CDR1 is MNHEY and CDR2 is SVGAGI. The CDR3 runs to 14 residues. The trim removed 6 bases at V and 3 bases at J, leaving 5 bases unmatched. The CDR3 loop reads CASSPGLNYNEQFF. CDR3 bases: TGTGCCAGCAGCCCGGGACTAAACTACAATGAGCAGTTCTTC.

This rearrangement joins TRBV9 to TRBJ1-1; TRBD1 might be the D (6 bases). Germline CDR1 is SGDLS and CDR2 is YYNGEE. Deletions cut 0 bases from V and 2 bases from J, with 11 bases between. The CDR3 is 15 amino acids. CDR3 loop: CASSVVMGANTEAFF. The CDR3 DNA reads TGTGCCAGCAGCGTAGTAATGGGGGCAAACACTGAAGCTTTCTTT.

The V gene is TRBV19, the J gene TRBJ2-1; 8 nucleotides align to TRBD2. CDR1 is LNHDA and CDR2 is SQIVND in the germline V gene (reference sequence). Losses at the gene ends were 2 bases for V and 8 bases for J; bases not matched to a gene: 8. The length of the CDR3 is 15 residues. The CDR3 DNA sequence: TGTGCCAGTAGTATAAACCGGGGGGGCCTCCATGAGCAGTTCTTC. This sequence encodes CASSINRGGLHEQFF.

This clone was recorded once. J is TRBJ2-1 and V is TRBV7-3, with 12 nucleotides matching TRBD2. The V gene end was trimmed by 2 bases and the J gene end by 8 bases; junction bases not matched to a gene: 4. This CDR3 is built from 15 residues. Per germline, CDR1 SGHTA and CDR2 FQGTGA. As DNA, the CDR3 is TGTGCCAGCAGCTTAGGACTAGCGGGGAAGGATGAGCAGTTCTTC. It translates to CASSLGLAGKDEQFF.

The chain recombines TRBV5-4 with TRBJ1-6; TRBD1 might be the D (5 bases). Germline V gene sequence: CDR1 SGHNT, CDR2 YYREEE (reference sequence). The CDR3 has 16 residues. Trimming cost V 4 bases and J 8 bases, with 19 bases left between them. The DNA for the CDR3 is TGTGCCAGCAGCCTCAATGGGGGGTCTACAGATTCACCCCTCCACTTT. It encodes CASSLNGGSTDSPLHF. Full variable domain (remainder filled in from reference TRBV5-4 and TRBJ1-6): ETGVTQSPTHLIKTRGQQVTLRCSSQSGHNTVSWYQQALGQGPQFIFQYYREEENGRGNFPPRFSGLQFPNYSSELNVNALELDDSALYLCASSLNGGSTDSPLHFGNGTRLTVT.

This clone came up a few times. The V gene is TRBV5-1, the J gene TRBJ2-1; D remains unclear. The V gene lost 0 bases and the J gene lost 9 bases, with 4 bases spanning the gap. Germline-derived CDR1 and CDR2 are SGHRS and YFSETQ. The CDR3 has 11 residues. This chain's CDR3 is CASSLGPEQFF. CDR3 bases: TGCGCCAGCAGCTTGGGGCCTGAGCAGTTCTTC.

V and J are TRBV27 and TRBJ1-4, with TRBD1 as a possible D gene (6 bases). Per the germline V gene, CDR1 is MNHEY and CDR2 is SMNVEV (reference sequence). The CDR3 is made up of 14 amino acids. The V and J ends lost 6 bases and 7 bases respectively, with 15 bases between them. CDR3 bases: TGTGCCAGCAGAAAACAGGGAAACGGTGAAAAACTGTTTTTT. The encoded protein is CASRKQGNGEKLFF. The full variable domain, rest sourced from reference TRBV27 and TRBJ1-4, is EAQVTQNPRYLITVTGKKLTVTCSQNMNHEYMSWYRQDPGLGLRQIYYSMNVEVTDKGDVPEGYKVSRKEKRNFPLILESPSPNQTSLYFCASRKQGNGEKLFFGSGTQLSVL.

The rearrangement uses TRBV5-6 and TRBJ2-5; D not resolved. The CDR3 is made up of 13 amino acids. V was cut by 4 bases and J by 2 bases, with 9 bases left in between. CDR1 and CDR2 from the germline V gene are SGHDT and YYEEEE. The CDR3 DNA sequence: TGTGCCAGCAGCCAACAGAATCAAGAGACCCAGTACTTC. This translates into CASSQQNQETQYF.

The V call is TRBV27, the J call TRBJ2-1; tentative D call: TRBD1 (6 bases). The germline gives CDR1 MNHEY, CDR2 SMNVEV (reference sequence). Trimming shortened V by 3 bases and J by 4 bases, and 10 bases separated the two germline ends. The CDR3 runs 14 residues. CDR3 in amino acids: CASSFQDRYNEQFF. CDR3 nucleotide sequence: TGTGCCAGCAGTTTCCAGGACAGATACAATGAGCAGTTCTTC.

In its sample, this clone was seen once. The chain uses TRBV14 and TRBJ1-2; no firm D call. Trimming stripped 0 bases from V and 5 bases from J, with 7 bases between. CDR1 SGHDN and CDR2 FVKESK come from the germline V gene. This CDR3 spans 13 amino acids. CDR3 sequence: CASSQDFQYGYTF. CDR3 nucleotide sequence: TGTGCCAGCAGCCAAGATTTCCAGTATGGCTACACCTTC.

The genes are TRBV4-1 and TRBJ2-2; TRBD2 agrees at 12 bases. The germline V gene has CDR1 MGHRA and CDR2 YSYEKL. J was trimmed by 5 bases and V by 5 bases; bases with no gene match: 6. The CDR3 contains 16 residues. CDR3 nucleotides: TGCGCCAGCAGCAAATCTAGCGGGGGGGCTACCGGGGAGCTGTTTTTT. It is translated as CASSKSSGGATGELFF.

The V call is TRBV14, the J call TRBJ2-7, with D perhaps TRBD2 (5 bases). The CDR3 has 12 amino acids. V was cut by 6 bases and J by 4 bases, with 10 bases left in between. Per the germline V gene, CDR1 is SGHDN and CDR2 is FVKESK. The CDR3 loop is CASSPPGYEQYF. The CDR3 nucleotides are TGTGCCAGCAGTCCCCCGGGGTACGAGCAGTACTTC.

This clone was counted a single time. The chain is built from TRBV5-6 and TRBJ2-7, with 8 bases identical to TRBD2. CDR1 and CDR2 (germline): SGHDT, YYEEEE. There are 16 residues in the CDR3. The V and J ends lost 1 base and 4 bases, in that order; junction bases with no gene match: 10. The CDR3 protein is CASSLRVAGGSYEQYF. CDR3 in DNA: TGTGCCAGCAGCTTGCGTGTTGCGGGGGGTTCTTACGAGCAGTACTTC.

The V gene is TRBV18, the J gene TRBJ1-2; D remains unclear. CDR1 and CDR2 from the germline V gene are KGHSH and LQKENI. CDR3 length: 14 amino acids. Trimming cost V 6 bases and J 4 bases, with 15 bases left between them. The CDR3, as DNA: TGTGCCAGCTCGGGCGAGAGCTCCAGCTATGGCTACACCTTC. Translated, it gives CASSGESSSYGYTF.

V and J are TRBV5-6 and TRBJ1-5; 9 nucleotides match TRBD1. The germline CDR1 and CDR2 sequences are SGHDT and YYEEEE. With V trimmed by 4 bases and J by 3 bases, 5 bases remained unmatched. The CDR3 extends over 15 amino acids. The CDR3 loop reads CASSRQGVDNQPQHF. The CDR3 bases are TGTGCCAGCAGCCGACAGGGGGTTGACAATCAGCCCCAGCATTTT.

In this sample, this clone turned up a few times. The V and J genes are TRBV5-4 and TRBJ2-5, with TRBD2 identical over 9 bases. The trim removed 3 bases at V and 8 bases at J, leaving 17 bases unmatched. The CDR3 runs to 17 residues. In germline, CDR1 is SGHNT, CDR2 YYREEE (reference sequence). Here the CDR3 DNA reads TGTGCCAGCAGCTCGATGAGCGGGGGGACTGCCCGGGGTACCCAGTACTTC. This sequence encodes CASSSMSGGTARGTQYF.

The J gene is TRBJ1-1, the V gene TRBV6-6; 9 bases align to TRBD1. The germline CDR1 and CDR2 sequences are MNHNY and SVGAGI (reference sequence). The CDR3 covers 16 residues. J was trimmed by 5 bases and V by 4 bases; bases with no gene match: 11. The CDR3 protein is CASSSYSGTGRTEAFF. The CDR3 nucleotides are TGTGCCAGCAGTTCGTATTCTGGGACAGGGCGGACTGAAGCTTTCTTT.